Listed below are T cell receptor beta chains from one sample, sequenced in a study of identical twins. TCRdb fed the 5' RACE reads into MiXCR, producing one record per CDR3 protein. Of roughly 290,000 distinct CDR3 sequences listed, more than 6.5% are singletons. These data were also reused for a study on yellow fever vaccine responses in identical twins.

Sequenced material: memory (CD45RO+) T cells sorted from blood. These receptors were obtained from a woman aged 18-30 years in good health. CDR3s include the opening cysteine and the closing phenylalanine or tryptophan. D genes are given only for firm matches. The size of a clone is reported for some rows only, either as once, few or many, or as a class for expanded clones.

few	TRBJ2-5	NA	TRBV7-9	TGTGCCAGCAGCCCGGGACTGTTTAAAGAGACCCAGTACTTC	CASSPGLFKETQYF
many	TRBJ2-7	NA	TRBV6-5	TGTGCCAGCAGTTACTCGACCGGATCGAGCTACGAGCAGTACTTC	CASSYSTGSSYEQYF
many	TRBJ1-6	TRBD1	TRBV24-1	TGTGCCACCAGTGCCGGGACAGGGGGCAATAATTCACCCCTCCACTTT	CATSAGTGGNNSPLHF
few	TRBJ2-5	NA	TRBV3-1	TGTGCCAGCAGCCGAATAGTTGGGGACGCCTTCCAAGAGACCCAGTACTTC	CASSRIVGDAFQETQYF
many	TRBJ2-7	TRBD2	TRBV10-3	TGTGCCATCAGTGAGGGGGGACTAGCGGTCGAGCAGTACTTC	CAISEGGLAVEQYF
few	TRBJ2-1	NA	TRBV5-1	TGCGCCAGCAGCTTGGCTCCAGGGTGGAATGAGCAGTTCTTC	CASSLAPGWNEQFF
few	TRBJ1-1	NA	TRBV29-1	TGCAGCGCCCGGACTGTTGAAGCTTTCTTT	CSARTVEAFF
many	TRBJ2-3	NA	TRBV10-3	TGTGCCATCAGTGGAGGACGGGACACAGATACGCAGTATTTT	CAISGGRDTDTQYF
many	TRBJ2-5	TRBD1	TRBV28	TGTGCCAGCACCCTTCGGACAGGGGAAGAGACCCAGTACTTC	CASTLRTGEETQYF
many	TRBJ1-6	NA	TRBV29-1	TGCAGCGTTCGACAGGATCTCAATTCACCCCTCCACTTT	CSVRQDLNSPLHF
NA	TRBJ1-5	TRBD1	TRBV2	TGTGCCAGCAATCGACCGGGACAGGGCCATCAGCCCCAGCATTTT	CASNRPGQGHQPQHF
NA	TRBJ1-5	NA	TRBV24-1	TGTGCCACCAGTAGTCGGCTTAGCAATCAGCCCCAGCATTTT	CATSSRLSNQPQHF
many	TRBJ2-3	TRBD2	TRBV5-1	TGCGCCAGCAGCCCGGGACTAGCGGCCGGGGGAGCAGATACGCAGTATTTT	CASSPGLAAGGADTQYF
NA	TRBJ2-5	TRBD2	TRBV25-1	TGTGCCAGCAGTGAGACTTCTGAGGCGGGGGGTAGAGAGACCCAGTACTTC	CASSETSEAGGRETQYF
many	TRBJ2-3	NA	TRBV4-1	TGCGCCAGCAGCCAAGTAACAGCGGGCACAGATACGCAGTATTTT	CASSQVTAGTDTQYF
few	TRBJ1-2	TRBD1	TRBV6-5	TGTGCCAGCAGTTACTCGGGACAGGGGGTCTATGGCTACACCTTC	CASSYSGQGVYGYTF
NA	TRBJ1-2	TRBD1	TRBV5-5	TGTGCCAGCAGCTTCCCCCTTGGACAGGGAAGTGGCTACACCTTC	CASSFPLGQGSGYTF
few	TRBJ2-2	TRBD1	TRBV2	TGTGCCAGCAGAGGGACAGTAAACACCGGGGAGCTGTTTTTT	CASRGTVNTGELFF
NA	TRBJ1-5	NA	TRBV20-1	TGCAGTGCTAGGGGTGGGGGGGCCAGCAATCAGCCCCAGCATTTT	CSARGGGASNQPQHF
few	TRBJ2-1	NA	TRBV7-3	TGTGCCAGCAGCTTAAAGCGGGCCGACAATGAGCAGTTCTTC	CASSLKRADNEQFF
NA	TRBJ2-3	TRBD2	TRBV6-4	TGTGCCAGCAGTGAGAGCGGGGGGGGGTCAGATACGCAGTATTTT	CASSESGGGSDTQYF
few	TRBJ1-1	NA	TRBV2	TGTGCCAGCAGTGAATGGCTTCGGGACACTGAAGCTTTCTTT	CASSEWLRDTEAFF
many	TRBJ2-1	NA	TRBV3-1	TGTGCCAGCAGCCAAGCTGCGGGGATAGCTTACGGTGAGCAGTTCTTC	CASSQAAGIAYGEQFF